The 30 T cell receptor beta chains reported below all come from one sample, sequenced in a study of T cell changes during pregnancy in multiple sclerosis. Method: immunoSEQ multiplex PCR; TCRdb's copy keeps in-frame clones and lacks some. The repertoire includes some 70,000 clones, roughly nine tenths of them detected once, and roughly 5% sits in the top ten. Sequences were derived from CD8+ T cells from peripheral blood mononuclear cells, sampled before pregnancy. Every receptor here comes from a female donor with multiple sclerosis, enrolled in a pregnancy study.

The rearrangement joins TRBV6-1 to TRBJ1-1; 7 bases match TRBD1. CDR3 length equals 15 residues. CDR1 and CDR2 (germline): MNHNS, SASEGT. V shed 1 base and J 4 bases; nucleotides not matched to a gene: 6. The CDR3 nucleotides are TGTGCCAGCAGTGAAGGGGCAGGGGGGTCCACTGAAGCTTTCTTT. Translated: CASSEGAGGSTEAFF.

The V and J genes are TRBV27 and TRBJ2-5; 8 nucleotides line up with TRBD2. Germline V gene data show CDR1 as MNHEY and CDR2 as SMNVEV (reference sequence). The CDR3 spans 16 residues. The junction had 13 bases not matched to a gene; V was cut back by 7 bases and J by 3 bases. Here the CDR3 reads CASTPGPGRGEETQYF. Written as DNA, the CDR3 is TGTGCCAGCACCCCAGGCCCCGGGCGGGGGGAAGAGACCCAGTACTTC.

The gene calls are TRBV19 and TRBJ1-2; 11 nucleotides agree with TRBD1. The CDR3 consists of 13 residues. With 3 bases clipped from V and 8 bases from J, the junction kept 2 bases outside the gene matches. Germline V gene sequence: CDR1 LNHDA, CDR2 SQIVND (reference sequence). CDR3 in amino acids: CASSMGQGEGYTF. CDR3 DNA sequence: TGTGCCAGTAGTATGGGACAGGGGGAAGGCTACACCTTC.

V gene TRBV19 combines with J gene TRBJ1-2; no firm D call. The CDR3 is 16 residues long. Germline lookup yields CDR1 LNHDA and CDR2 SQIVND (reference sequence). Between the trimmed V and J ends, which lost 3 bases and 4 bases, there was a span of 18 bases. CDR3 DNA sequence: TGTGCCAGTAGTATGGCTAATCGACCGTACAGCTATGGCTACACCTTC. It is translated as CASSMANRPYSYGYTF.

This clone came up once. This rearrangement joins TRBV7-6 to TRBJ2-2, with D tentatively TRBD2 (5 bases). The germline V and J ends were trimmed by 5 bases and 5 bases, with 21 bases remaining between them. The CDR3 consists of 17 residues. The germline V gene has CDR1 SGHVS and CDR2 FNYEAQ. CDR3 coding DNA: TGTGCCAGCAGCCCCTTCACTAGACCTGTTTCTACCGGGGAGCTGTTTTTT. Its protein product is CASSPFTRPVSTGELFF.

The chain links TRBV7-9 to TRBJ1-2; D gene uncertain. Trimming removed 6 bases at V and 7 bases at J, with 15 bases between. The germline V gene encodes CDR1 SEHNR and CDR2 FQNEAQ (reference sequence). The CDR3 spans 13 residues. CDR3 sequence (DNA): TGTGCCAGCAGGCTAGAGGGAGCGGGTGGCTACACCTTC. Its translation: CASRLEGAGGYTF.

The chain carries TRBV13 and TRBJ1-3; TRBD1 matches 7 bases. Germline V gene lookup returns CDR1 PRHDT and CDR2 FYEKMQ (reference sequence). The J segment lost 0 bases and the V segment lost 4 bases, leaving 0 bases of the junction unmatched. This CDR3 contains 14 residues. The CDR3 nucleotides are TGTGCCAGCAGCTGGACAGGCTCTGGAAACACCATATATTTT. Encoded protein: CASSWTGSGNTIYF. The whole variable domain, remainder taken from reference TRBV13 and TRBJ1-3, is AAGVIQSPRHLIKEKRETATLKCYPIPRHDTVYWYQQGPGQDPQFLISFYEKMQSDKGSIPDRFSAQQFSDYHSELNMSSLELGDSALYFCASSWTGSGNTIYFGEGSWLTVV.

This clone has only one observation. The gene calls are TRBV7-9 and TRBJ2-7, with 7 bases lining up with TRBD2. Looked up from germline, CDR1 is SEHNR and CDR2 is FQNEAQ (reference sequence). The junction had 10 bases not matched to a gene; V was cut back by 5 bases and J by 3 bases. CDR3 length: 15 residues. The chain's CDR3 is CASSRPPGLNYEQYF. The DNA of the CDR3 is TGTGCCAGCAGCCGACCTCCGGGACTAAACTACGAGCAGTACTTC.

The chain has TRBV7-3 and TRBJ2-7, with D tentatively TRBD2 (5 bases). V lost 5 bases to trimming and J lost 3 bases, with 11 bases between them. There are 13 residues in the CDR3. Germline V gives CDR1 SGHTA, CDR2 FQGTGA. The CDR3 DNA reads as TGTGCCAGCAGCCCCGATCGGGGCTACGAGCAGTACTTC. Translated: CASSPDRGYEQYF.

The V call is TRBV27, the J call TRBJ2-5, with D unclear. Germline V gene data show CDR1 as MNHEY and CDR2 as SMNVEV (reference sequence). The CDR3 spans 12 residues. Trimming took off 5 bases at V and 5 bases at J, with 9 bases between the two ends. The CDR3 DNA is TGTGCCAGCAGTCCCTACGGGGAGACCCAGTACTTC. Translation gives CASSPYGETQYF.

The chain uses TRBV27 and TRBJ2-1; 11 bases line up with TRBD2. Germline V gives CDR1 MNHEY, CDR2 SMNVEV (reference sequence). The CDR3 covers 16 residues. The V gene end was trimmed by 3 bases and the J gene end by 2 bases; junction bases not matched to a gene: 3. The CDR3 reads CASSFQLAGAYNEQFF. The DNA for the CDR3 is TGTGCCAGCAGTTTTCAACTAGCGGGGGCCTACAATGAGCAGTTCTTC.

The CDR3 spells CATSSRGLNQPQHF. The CDR3 DNA sequence: TGTGCCACCAGCAGCAGGGGGCTCAATCAGCCCCAGCATTTT. The chain couples TRBV15 to TRBJ1-5; 8 nucleotides line up with TRBD1. Germline CDR1 reads LNHNV; CDR2 reads YYDKDF (reference sequence). V shed 3 bases, J shed 3 bases, and the junction held 1 base outside the gene matches. The CDR3 has 14 residues.

This sequence joins TRBV2 and TRBJ1-5; the match to TRBD1 covers 8 bases. Germline V lookup: CDR1 SNHLY, CDR2 FYNNEI. This CDR3 is built from 16 residues. The V and J ends lost 6 bases and 2 bases, in that order; junction bases with no gene match: 9. The CDR3 region has the DNA TGTGCCAGCAGATATCCTACAGGGGGAGGCAATCAGCCCCAGCATTTT. Protein: CASRYPTGGGNQPQHF. The full variable domain, in which reference TRBV2 and TRBJ1-5 provide the parts outside the CDR3, is EPEVTQTPSHQVTQMGQEVILRCVPISNHLYFYWYRQILGQKVEFLVSFYNNEISEKSEIFDDQFSVERPDGSNFTLKIRSTKLEDSAMYFCASRYPTGGGNQPQHFGDGTRLSIL.

This clone was recorded a few times. The V and J genes are TRBV29-1 and TRBJ1-1; D unclear. The germline gives CDR1 SQVTM, CDR2 ANQGSEA. Trimming removed 0 bases from V and 11 bases from J, with 16 bases in between. The CDR3 has 13 residues. CDR3 coding DNA: TGCAGCGTTGAAGATTGGGAGGGTTCTGGGGCTTTCTTT. It codes for CSVEDWEGSGAFF.

The rearrangement uses TRBV5-4 and TRBJ2-2; D is unresolved. CDR3 length: 14 residues. With 1 base removed from V and 1 base from J, the gap between germline ends came to 5 bases. Germline loops: CDR1 SGHNT, CDR2 YYREEE (reference sequence). The chain's CDR3 is CASSLPLNTGELFF. In nucleotides, the CDR3 is TGTGCCAGCAGCTTGCCGTTGAACACCGGGGAGCTGTTTTTT.

The chain recombines TRBV9 with TRBJ2-7, with 11 bases identical to TRBD1. CDR3 length: 16 amino acids. The germline V gene has CDR1 SGDLS and CDR2 YYNGEE. The J segment lost 6 bases and the V segment lost 4 bases, leaving 12 bases of the junction unmatched. The chain's CDR3 is CASSPRDRGIFGEQYF. The CDR3 coding sequence is TGTGCCAGCAGCCCTCGGGACAGGGGGATCTTTGGCGAGCAGTACTTC.

This clone was recorded only once. Here the CDR3 reads CASSLHPAGGETQYF. In DNA form, the CDR3 reads TGTGCCAGCAGTTTACACCCAGCGGGGGGGGAGACCCAGTACTTC. This chain joins TRBV27 and TRBJ2-5; 10 bases are shared with TRBD2. This CDR3 is built from 15 residues. The V and J ends lost 2 bases and 5 bases, in that order; junction bases with no gene match: 5. Germline assignment: CDR1 MNHEY and CDR2 SMNVEV (reference sequence).

This sequence joins TRBV21-1 and TRBJ1-1. TRBV21-1 is shown as a pseudogene. The CDR3 covers 15 residues. The CDR3 DNA sequence: TGTGCCAGCAGCCCCCTTGGGAGGGCGGACACTGAAGCTTTCTTT. Protein sequence: CASSPLGRADTEAFF.

CDR3 sequence reads: CASSFGTGANLSYGYTF. Written as DNA, the CDR3 is TGCGCCAGCAGCTTCGGGACAGGGGCGAACCTGAGCTATGGCTACACCTTC. The rearrangement uses TRBV5-1 and TRBJ1-2, with 10 bases matching TRBD1. The V gene end was trimmed by 2 bases and the J gene end by 4 bases; junction bases not matched to a gene: 11. This CDR3 has 17 residues. Per germline, CDR1 SGHRS and CDR2 YFSETQ.

This chain joins TRBV6-1 and TRBJ1-1, with 8 bases identical to TRBD1. Germline values: CDR1 MNHNS, CDR2 SASEGT. The CDR3 sequence is 15 residues long. Trimming removed 9 bases from V and 2 bases from J; junction bases left unmatched: 11. DNA of the CDR3: TGTGCCAGTCAAGCGACAGGGGAGCTTAACACTGAAGCTTTCTTT. This sequence encodes CASQATGELNTEAFF.

The V call is TRBV7-6, the J call TRBJ2-7; 9 nucleotides match TRBD1. The CDR3 runs 15 residues. CDR1 is SGHVS and CDR2 is FNYEAQ in the germline V gene. Trimming took 0 bases from V and 5 from J; bases not matched to a gene: 5. CDR3 protein: CASSLAGGTGNEQYF. CDR3 coding DNA: TGTGCCAGCAGCTTAGCCGGTGGGACAGGGAACGAGCAGTACTTC.

The chain is built from TRBV13 and TRBJ2-3; 8 positions agree with TRBD1. V trimming: 5 bases; J trimming: 2 bases; junction bases outside the gene matches: 6. The CDR3 is made up of 15 amino acids. Germline V gene lookup returns CDR1 PRHDT and CDR2 FYEKMQ (reference sequence). The DNA for the CDR3 is TGTGCCAGCAGCCCTCACAGGGGGAACACAGATACGCAGTATTTT. The encoded protein is CASSPHRGNTDTQYF.

The rearrangement joins TRBV6-1 to TRBJ2-5; a possible D gene is TRBD1 (5 bases). V lost 1 base to trimming and J lost 2 bases, with 8 bases between them. This CDR3 has 14 amino acids. Germline CDR1 and CDR2: MNHNS and SASEGT. DNA for the CDR3: TGTGCCAGCAGTGAAGGGGCAGGGCAAGAGACCCAGTACTTC. Translated: CASSEGAGQETQYF.

V and J are TRBV9 and TRBJ2-1; 9 bases are a match to TRBD2. The V gene's germline CDR1 is SGDLS and CDR2 YYNGEE. CDR3 length: 16 amino acids. V was pared by 5 bases and J by 4 bases, with 10 bases of the junction left unmatched. CDR3 amino acids: CASSHNVAGDYNEQFF. CDR3 DNA sequence: TGTGCCAGCAGTCACAACGTAGCGGGGGATTACAATGAGCAGTTCTTC.

The chain is built from TRBV7-9 and TRBJ1-1; 8 bases align to TRBD1. From germline, CDR1 is SEHNR and CDR2 FQNEAQ (reference sequence). V shed 2 bases, J shed 3 bases, and the junction held 11 bases outside the gene matches. The CDR3 is made up of 17 amino acids. The CDR3 bases are TGTGCCAGCAGCTTACCGGCGGGACAGGTTGATGACACTGAAGCTTTCTTT. It codes for CASSLPAGQVDDTEAFF.

This clone was counted between two and nine times. This chain joins TRBV19 and TRBJ1-1; D might be TRBD1 (5 bases). Trimming cost V 4 bases and J 2 bases, with 26 bases left between them. This CDR3 region has 19 residues. Looked up from germline, CDR1 is LNHDA and CDR2 is SQIVND (reference sequence). In DNA form, the CDR3 reads TGTGCCAGTAGTACTAGGGAAAGGGGAAGGACGGGGGTTAACACTGAAGCTTTCTTT. This sequence encodes CASSTRERGRTGVNTEAFF.

The chain couples TRBV7-8 to TRBJ2-2; D not resolved. The CDR3 contains 14 residues. Looked up from germline, CDR1 is SGHVS and CDR2 is FQNEAQ. Trimming took 5 bases from V and 8 from J, leaving 15 bases between them. CDR3 residues: CASSHRSPRGELFF. As DNA, the CDR3 is TGTGCCAGCAGCCATAGGAGCCCAAGGGGGGAGCTGTTTTTT.

V gene TRBV4-1 combines with J gene TRBJ2-1, with D possibly being TRBD2 (6 bases). The germline V gene encodes CDR1 MGHRA and CDR2 YSYEKL. The CDR3 contains 15 residues. V was clipped by 3 bases and J by 10 bases, with 19 bases between them. CDR3 sequence reads: CASSHPEGYYEEQFF. CDR3 nucleotides: TGCGCCAGCAGCCACCCGGAGGGCTACTACGAAGAGCAGTTCTTC.

The V gene is TRBV2, the J gene TRBJ2-7; D is ambiguous. The CDR3 is 14 amino acids. V lost 5 bases to trimming and J lost 6 bases, with 17 bases between them. Germline assignment: CDR1 SNHLY and CDR2 FYNNEI. Here the CDR3 DNA reads TGTGCCAGCAGTTCCCCTTACAGTCCTCTCGAGCAGTACTTC. Its protein is CASSSPYSPLEQYF.

This chain links TRBV5-1 with TRBJ2-1; TRBD1 is a possible D gene (6 bases). The CDR3 runs to 14 residues. Germline CDR1 reads SGHRS; CDR2 reads YFSETQ. With 3 bases removed from V and 5 bases from J, the gap between germline ends came to 12 bases. The chain's CDR3 is CASSSSGQNNEQFF. DNA of the CDR3: TGCGCCAGCAGCTCTTCGGGACAAAACAATGAGCAGTTCTTC. Together with reference TRBV5-1 and TRBJ2-1, the CDR3 gives the full variable domain: KAGVTQTPRYLIKTRGQQVTLSCSPISGHRSVSWYQQTPGQGLQFLFEYFSETQRNKGNFPGRFSGRQFSNSRSEMNVSTLELGDSALYLCASSSSGQNNEQFFGPGTRLTVL.